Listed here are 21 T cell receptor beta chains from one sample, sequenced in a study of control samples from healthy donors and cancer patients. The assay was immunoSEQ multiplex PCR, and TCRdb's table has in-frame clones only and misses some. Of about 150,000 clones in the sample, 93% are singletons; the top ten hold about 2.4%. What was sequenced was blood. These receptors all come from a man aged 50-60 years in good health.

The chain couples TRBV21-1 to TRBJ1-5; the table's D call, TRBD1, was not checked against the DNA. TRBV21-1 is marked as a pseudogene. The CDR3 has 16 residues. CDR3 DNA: TGTGCCAGCAGCAAGACAGGTAAAGAGGGCAATCAGCCCCAGCATTTT. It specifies CASSKTGKEGNQPQHF.

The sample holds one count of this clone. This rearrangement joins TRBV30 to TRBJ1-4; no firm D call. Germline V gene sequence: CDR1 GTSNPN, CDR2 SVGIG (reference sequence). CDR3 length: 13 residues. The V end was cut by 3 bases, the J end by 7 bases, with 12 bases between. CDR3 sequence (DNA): TGTGCCTGGAGACTAAGACGTGTTGAAAAACTGTTTTTT. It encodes CAWRLRRVEKLFF.

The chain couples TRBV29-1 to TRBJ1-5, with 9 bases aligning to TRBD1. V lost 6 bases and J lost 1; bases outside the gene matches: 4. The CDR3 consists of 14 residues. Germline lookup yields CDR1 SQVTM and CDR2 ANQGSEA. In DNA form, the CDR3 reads TGCAGCGTGGGGACAGGGTGGAGCAATCAGCCCCAGCATTTT. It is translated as CSVGTGWSNQPQHF.

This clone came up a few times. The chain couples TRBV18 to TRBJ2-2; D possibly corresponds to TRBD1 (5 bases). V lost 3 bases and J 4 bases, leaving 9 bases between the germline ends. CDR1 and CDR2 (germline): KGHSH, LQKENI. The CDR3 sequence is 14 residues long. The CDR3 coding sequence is TGTGCCAGCTCACCCCAAAGGGGCACCGGGGAGCTGTTTTTT. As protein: CASSPQRGTGELFF.

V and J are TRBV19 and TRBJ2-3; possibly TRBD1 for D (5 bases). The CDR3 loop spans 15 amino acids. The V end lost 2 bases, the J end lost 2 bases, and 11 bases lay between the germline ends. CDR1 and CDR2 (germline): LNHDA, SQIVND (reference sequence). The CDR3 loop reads CASSIMGRFTDTQYF. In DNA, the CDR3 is TGTGCCAGTAGTATAATGGGGCGGTTCACAGATACGCAGTATTTT. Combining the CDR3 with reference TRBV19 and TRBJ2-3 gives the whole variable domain DGGITQSPKYLFRKEGQNVTLSCEQNLNHDAMYWYRQDPGQGLRLIYYSQIVNDFQKGDIAEGYSVSREKKESFPLTVTSAQKNPTAFYLCASSIMGRFTDTQYFGPGTRLTVL.

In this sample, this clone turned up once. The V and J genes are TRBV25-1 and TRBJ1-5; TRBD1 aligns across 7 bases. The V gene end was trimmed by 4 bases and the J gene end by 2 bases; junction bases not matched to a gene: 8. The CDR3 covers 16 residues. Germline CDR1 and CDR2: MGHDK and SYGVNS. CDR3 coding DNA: TGTGCCAGCAGTGGATCAGGGGGAAGCGGCAATCAGCCCCAGCATTTT. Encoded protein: CASSGSGGSGNQPQHF.

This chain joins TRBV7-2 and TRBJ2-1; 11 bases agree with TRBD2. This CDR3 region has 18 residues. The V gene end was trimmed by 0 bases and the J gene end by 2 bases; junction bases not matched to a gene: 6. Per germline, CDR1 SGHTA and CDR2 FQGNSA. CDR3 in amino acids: CASSLALLAGGAYNEQFF. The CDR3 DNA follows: TGTGCCAGCAGCTTAGCCCTTCTAGCGGGAGGCGCCTACAATGAGCAGTTCTTC. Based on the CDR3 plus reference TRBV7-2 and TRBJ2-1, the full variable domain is GAGVSQSPSNKVTEKGKDVELRCDPISGHTALYWYRQSLGQGLEFLIYFQGNSAPDKSGLPSDRFSAERTGGSVSTLTIQRTQQEDSAVYLCASSLALLAGGAYNEQFFGPGTRLTVL.

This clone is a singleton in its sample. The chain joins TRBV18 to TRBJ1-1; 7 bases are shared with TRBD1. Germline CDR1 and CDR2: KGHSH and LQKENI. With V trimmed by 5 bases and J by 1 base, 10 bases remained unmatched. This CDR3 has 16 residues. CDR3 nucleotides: TGTGCCAGCTCATCGAGACAGGGTGGTGGGAACACTGAAGCTTTCTTT. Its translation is CASSSRQGGGNTEAFF.

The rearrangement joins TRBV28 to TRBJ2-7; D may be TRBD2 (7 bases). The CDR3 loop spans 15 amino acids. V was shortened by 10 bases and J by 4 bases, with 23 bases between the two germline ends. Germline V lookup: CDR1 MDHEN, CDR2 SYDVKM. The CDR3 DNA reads TGTGCCAAAGGCGGGACCCAGGGGAGGGAATACGAGCAGTACTTC. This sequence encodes CAKGGTQGREYEQYF.

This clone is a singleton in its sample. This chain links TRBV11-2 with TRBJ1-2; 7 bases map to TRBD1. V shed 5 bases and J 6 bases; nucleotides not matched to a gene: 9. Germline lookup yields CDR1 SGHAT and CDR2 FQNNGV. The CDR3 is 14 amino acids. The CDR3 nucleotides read TGTGCCAGCAGCATTACAGGGGAAGTGGATGGCTACACCTTC. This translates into CASSITGEVDGYTF.

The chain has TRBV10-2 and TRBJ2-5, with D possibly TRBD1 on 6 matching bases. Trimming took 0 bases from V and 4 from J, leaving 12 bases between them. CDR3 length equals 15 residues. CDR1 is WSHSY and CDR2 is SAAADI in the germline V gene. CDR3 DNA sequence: TGCGCCAGCAGTGAGTCGACTGGGGGCTTAGAGACCCAGTACTTC. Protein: CASSESTGGLETQYF.

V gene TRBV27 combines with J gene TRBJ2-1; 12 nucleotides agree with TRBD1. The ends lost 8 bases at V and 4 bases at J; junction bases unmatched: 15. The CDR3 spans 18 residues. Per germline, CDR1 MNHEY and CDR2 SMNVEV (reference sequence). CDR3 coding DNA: TGTGCCAGCCGGGACAGGGGGCGCCTAGCGGATATATACAATGAGCAGTTCTTC. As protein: CASRDRGRLADIYNEQFF.

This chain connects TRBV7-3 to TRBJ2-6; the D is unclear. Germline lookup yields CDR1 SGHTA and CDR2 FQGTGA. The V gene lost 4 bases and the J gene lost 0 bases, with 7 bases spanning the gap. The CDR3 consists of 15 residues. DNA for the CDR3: TGTGCCAGCAGCTCCGAAGCCTCTGGGGCCAACGTCCTGACTTTC. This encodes CASSSEASGANVLTF.

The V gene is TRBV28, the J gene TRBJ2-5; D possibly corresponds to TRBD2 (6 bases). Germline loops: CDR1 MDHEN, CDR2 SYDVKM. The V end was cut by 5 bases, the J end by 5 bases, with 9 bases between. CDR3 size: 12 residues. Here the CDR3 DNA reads TGTGCCAGCAGTGGGACTCCTGAGACCCAGTACTTC. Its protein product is CASSGTPETQYF.

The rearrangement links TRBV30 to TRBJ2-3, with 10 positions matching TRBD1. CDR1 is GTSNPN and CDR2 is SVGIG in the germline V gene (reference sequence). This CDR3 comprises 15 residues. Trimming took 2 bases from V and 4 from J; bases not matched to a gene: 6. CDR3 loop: CAWSRQGARPDTQYF. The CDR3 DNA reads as TGTGCCTGGAGTAGACAGGGGGCAAGACCAGATACGCAGTATTTT.

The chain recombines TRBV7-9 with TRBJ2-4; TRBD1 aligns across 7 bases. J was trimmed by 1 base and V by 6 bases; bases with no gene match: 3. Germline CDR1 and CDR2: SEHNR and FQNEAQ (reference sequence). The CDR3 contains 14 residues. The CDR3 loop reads CASSSTGAKNIQYF. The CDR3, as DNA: TGTGCCAGCAGTTCGACAGGGGCCAAAAACATTCAGTACTTC. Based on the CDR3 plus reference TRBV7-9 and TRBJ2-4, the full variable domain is DTGVSQNPRHKITKRGQNVTFRCDPISEHNRLYWYRQTLGQGPEFLTYFQNEAQLEKSRLLSDRFSAERPKGSFSTLEIQRTEQGDSAMYLCASSSTGAKNIQYFGAGTRLSVL.

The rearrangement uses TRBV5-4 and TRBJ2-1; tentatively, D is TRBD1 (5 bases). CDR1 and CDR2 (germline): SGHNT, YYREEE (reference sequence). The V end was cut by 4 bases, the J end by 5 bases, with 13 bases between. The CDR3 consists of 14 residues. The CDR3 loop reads CASSRRQNNNEQFF. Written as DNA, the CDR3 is TGTGCCAGCAGCCGTCGACAGAATAACAATGAGCAGTTCTTC.

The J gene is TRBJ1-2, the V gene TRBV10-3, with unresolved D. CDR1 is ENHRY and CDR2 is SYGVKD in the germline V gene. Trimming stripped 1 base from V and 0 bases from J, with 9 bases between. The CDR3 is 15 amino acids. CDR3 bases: TGTGCCATCAGTGAGTTTGCGGCGACTAACTATGGCTACACCTTC. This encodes CAISEFAATNYGYTF.

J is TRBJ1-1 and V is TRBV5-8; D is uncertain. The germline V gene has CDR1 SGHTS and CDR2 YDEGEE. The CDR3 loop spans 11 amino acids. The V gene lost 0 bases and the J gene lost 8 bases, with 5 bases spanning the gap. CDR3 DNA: TGTGCCAGCAGCTTGGTCGGGGAAGCTTTCTTT. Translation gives CASSLVGEAFF.

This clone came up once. The CDR3 DNA sequence: TGTGCCAGCCGAGACCAGGACAGGGCGGTTTCACCCCTCCACTTT. It codes for CASRDQDRAVSPLHF. V and J are TRBV2 and TRBJ1-6; 8 bases align to TRBD1. The germline V gene has CDR1 SNHLY and CDR2 FYNNEI. J lost 9 bases, V lost 8 bases, and 12 bases had no gene match. The CDR3 runs 15 residues.

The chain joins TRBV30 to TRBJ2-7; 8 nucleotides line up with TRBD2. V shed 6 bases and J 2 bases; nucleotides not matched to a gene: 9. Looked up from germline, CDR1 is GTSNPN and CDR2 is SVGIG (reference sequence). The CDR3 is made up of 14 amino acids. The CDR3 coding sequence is TGTGCCTGCACGGGGAGCGGGAGCCCCTACGAGCAGTACTTC. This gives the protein CACTGSGSPYEQYF.